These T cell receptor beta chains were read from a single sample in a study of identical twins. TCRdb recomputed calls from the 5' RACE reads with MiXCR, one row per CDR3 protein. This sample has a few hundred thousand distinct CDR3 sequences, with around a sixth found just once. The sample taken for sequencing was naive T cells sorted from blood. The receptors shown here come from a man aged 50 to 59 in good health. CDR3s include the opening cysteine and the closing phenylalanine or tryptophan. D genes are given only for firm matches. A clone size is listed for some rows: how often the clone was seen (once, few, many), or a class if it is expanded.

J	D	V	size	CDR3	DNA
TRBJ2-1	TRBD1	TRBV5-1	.	CASSLQTGGRLGEQFF	TGCGCCAGCAGCCTGCAGACAGGGGGCAGGCTGGGTGAGCAGTTCTTC
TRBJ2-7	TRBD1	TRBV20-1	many	CSARGLLPQGAYEQYF	TGCAGTGCTAGAGGGTTGCTCCCGCAGGGGGCCTACGAGCAGTACTTC
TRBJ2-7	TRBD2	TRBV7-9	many	CASSHRGLAGGPKEQYF	TGTGCCAGCAGCCACCGCGGACTAGCGGGAGGGCCAAAAGAGCAGTACTTC
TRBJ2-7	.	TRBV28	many	CASSQGGTTQQYF	TGTGCCAGCAGTCAGGGCGGTACAACGCAGCAGTACTTC
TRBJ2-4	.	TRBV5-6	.	CASSFYGTQAKNIQYF	TGTGCCAGCAGCTTTTACGGGACCCAAGCCAAAAACATTCAGTACTTC
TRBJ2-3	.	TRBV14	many	CASSQTKDRADTQYF	TGTGCCAGCAGCCAAACTAAGGACCGCGCCGATACGCAGTATTTT
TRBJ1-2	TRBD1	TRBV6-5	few	CASSSHPTGGSYGYTF	TGTGCCAGCAGTTCCCATCCGACAGGGGGGAGCTATGGCTACACCTTC
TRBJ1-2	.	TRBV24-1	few	CATSERGDYGYTF	TGTGCCACCAGTGAGAGAGGTGACTATGGCTACACCTTC
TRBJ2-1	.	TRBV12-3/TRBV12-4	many	CASSSPGAGRDNEQFF	TGTGCCAGCAGTTCCCCAGGGGCAGGGCGCGACAATGAGCAGTTCTTC
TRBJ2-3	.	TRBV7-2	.	CASSTRGRTDTQYF	TGTGCCAGCAGCACCAGGGGTAGGACAGATACGCAGTATTTT
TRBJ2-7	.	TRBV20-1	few	CSATPQGRGYEQYF	TGCAGTGCGACACCCCAGGGCAGGGGCTACGAGCAGTACTTC
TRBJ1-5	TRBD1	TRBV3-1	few	CASSQKGAVTQHF	TGTGCCAGCAGCCAGAAGGGGGCGGTGACCCAGCATTTT
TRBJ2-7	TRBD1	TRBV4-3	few	CASSQGPGQGSFYEQYF	TGCGCCAGCAGCCAGGGCCCGGGACAGGGGTCGTTCTACGAGCAGTACTTC
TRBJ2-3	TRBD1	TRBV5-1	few	CASSYRGPTDTQYF	TGCGCCAGCAGTTACAGGGGGCCCACAGATACGCAGTATTTT
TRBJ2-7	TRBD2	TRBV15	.	CATSPPLGGGYPSYEQYF	TGTGCCACCAGCCCCCCCCTCGGGGGGGGCTACCCCTCCTACGAGCAGTACTTC
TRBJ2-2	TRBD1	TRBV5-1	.	CASAPGQANTGELFF	TGCGCCAGTGCTCCGGGACAGGCGAACACCGGGGAGCTGTTTTTT
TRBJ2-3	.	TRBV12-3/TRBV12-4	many	CASSSGGGGTDTQYF	TGTGCCAGCAGTTCGGGCGGAGGCGGCACAGATACGCAGTATTTT
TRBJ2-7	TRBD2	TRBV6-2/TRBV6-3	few	CASSLRSTSGRDGEQYF	TGTGCCAGCAGCCTCCGGTCGACTAGCGGAAGAGACGGCGAGCAGTACTTC
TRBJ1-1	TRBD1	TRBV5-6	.	CASSFRGGSPEAFF	TGTGCCAGCAGCTTCAGGGGGGGGAGTCCTGAAGCTTTCTTT
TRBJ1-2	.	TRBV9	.	CASSLWGLHGYTF	TGTGCCAGCAGCCTCTGGGGACTCCATGGCTACACCTTC
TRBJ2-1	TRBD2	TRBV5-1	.	CASSSLAGGHEQFF	TGCGCCAGCAGCTCGTTAGCGGGGGGGCATGAGCAGTTCTTC
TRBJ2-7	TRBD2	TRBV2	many	CASRLTSGGLYEQYF	TGTGCCAGCAGACTGACTAGCGGGGGCCTATACGAGCAGTACTTC